The rows below give T cell receptor beta chains drawn from one sample of a study of prognosis after radiotherapy for stage I lung cancer. TCRdb re-called the multiplex PCR reads with MiXCR, one entry per CDR3 protein. This table has around 63,000 distinct CDR3 sequences, about a quarter appearing once. The sample consisted of PBMCs, taken before or after stereotactic body radiation therapy (not recorded which). Every receptor here comes from a donor aged 50 or older with non-small cell lung cancer. Each CDR3 is given with its conserved first and last residue. D genes are given only for firm matches. Clone size appears in some rows only: once, few, many, or a class for an expanded clone.

d_gene: NA
j_gene: TRBJ2-5
v_gene: TRBV7-9
abundance: NA
CDR3aa: CASSSLRDNQKTQYF
CDR3nt: TGTGCCAGCAGCTCCCTCCGGGACAACCAAAAGACCCAGTACTTC

d_gene: TRBD2
j_gene: TRBJ2-3
v_gene: TRBV7-8
abundance: many
CDR3aa: CASSLGGSGGADTQYF
CDR3nt: TGTGCCAGCAGCTTAGGTGGTAGCGGGGGGGCAGATACGCAGTATTTT

d_gene: NA
j_gene: TRBJ1-1
v_gene: TRBV5-1
abundance: many
CDR3aa: CASSLGVGGITEAFF
CDR3nt: TGCGCCAGCAGCTTGGGTGTAGGGGGAATCACTGAAGCTTTCTTT

d_gene: NA
j_gene: TRBJ1-5
v_gene: TRBV19
abundance: many
CDR3aa: CASSDADIYNQPQHF
CDR3nt: TGTGCCAGTAGCGATGCAGACATATACAATCAGCCCCAGCATTTT

d_gene: NA
j_gene: TRBJ2-1
v_gene: TRBV29-1
abundance: many
CDR3aa: CSVEEGGQSYNEQFF
CDR3nt: TGCAGCGTTGAAGAGGGTGGACAGTCCTACAATGAGCAGTTCTTC

d_gene: NA
j_gene: TRBJ2-7
v_gene: TRBV19
abundance: many
CDR3aa: CASRPRGATTSEQYF
CDR3nt: TGTGCCAGTAGGCCGAGGGGGGCCACAACGAGCGAGCAGTACTTC

d_gene: NA
j_gene: TRBJ1-6
v_gene: TRBV6-1
abundance: NA
CDR3aa: CASTRMVHNGSPLHF
CDR3nt: TGCGCCAGCACCCGAATGGTCCATAATGGGTCACCCCTCCACTTT

d_gene: NA
j_gene: TRBJ2-6
v_gene: TRBV6-1
abundance: many
CDR3aa: CASSETGGPGGANVLTF
CDR3nt: TGTGCCAGCAGTGAAACCGGGGGGCCTGGAGGGGCCAACGTCCTGACTTTC

d_gene: NA
j_gene: TRBJ2-5
v_gene: TRBV5-1
abundance: many
CDR3aa: CASSLARTRETQYF
CDR3nt: TGCGCCAGCAGCTTGGCTCGGACGAGGGAGACCCAGTACTTC

d_gene: NA
j_gene: TRBJ2-3
v_gene: TRBV9
abundance: many
CDR3aa: CASSPGDPTDTQYF
CDR3nt: TGTGCCAGCAGCCCCGGGGACCCCACAGATACGCAGTATTTT

d_gene: NA
j_gene: TRBJ1-5
v_gene: TRBV11-2
abundance: many
CDR3aa: CASSPGGREPQHF
CDR3nt: TGTGCCAGCAGCCCCGGGGGCCGAGAGCCCCAGCATTTT

d_gene: TRBD2
j_gene: TRBJ2-3
v_gene: TRBV27
abundance: many
CDR3aa: CASSFGTSGGLSDTQYF
CDR3nt: TGTGCCAGCAGTTTCGGGACTAGCGGGGGGTTGTCAGATACGCAGTATTTT

d_gene: NA
j_gene: TRBJ2-1
v_gene: TRBV11-2
abundance: many
CDR3aa: CASSPSGTTYNEQFF
CDR3nt: TGTGCCAGCAGCCCGTCAGGGACCACCTACAATGAGCAGTTCTTC

d_gene: NA
j_gene: TRBJ2-5
v_gene: TRBV7-2
abundance: many
CDR3aa: CASNVEAQETQYF
CDR3nt: TGTGCCAGCAACGTCGAAGCTCAAGAGACCCAGTACTTC

d_gene: NA
j_gene: TRBJ1-1
v_gene: TRBV5-1
abundance: many
CDR3aa: CASSSGAAPMNTEAFF
CDR3nt: TGCGCCAGCAGCTCTGGGGCAGCCCCTATGAACACTGAAGCTTTCTTT

d_gene: NA
j_gene: TRBJ2-5
v_gene: TRBV7-7
abundance: NA
CDR3aa: CVSSSGGETQYF
CDR3nt: TGTGTTAGCAGCTCCGGAGGGGAGACCCAGTACTTC

d_gene: NA
j_gene: TRBJ2-7
v_gene: TRBV6-1
abundance: NA
CDR3aa: CVSRPGLSGGLRIYEQYF
CDR3nt: TGTGTCAGCAGGCCAGGACTATCGGGGGGCTTGCGAATCTACGAGCAGTACTTC

d_gene: NA
j_gene: TRBJ1-2
v_gene: TRBV10-3
abundance: many
CDR3aa: CAISERQENYGYTF
CDR3nt: TGTGCCATCAGTGAGAGACAGGAAAACTATGGCTACACCTTC

d_gene: NA
j_gene: TRBJ2-7
v_gene: TRBV10-3
abundance: NA
CDR3aa: CAISERPLEGAYEQYF
CDR3nt: TGTGCCATCAGTGAGCGTCCTCTAGAGGGGGCCTACGAGCAGTACTTC

d_gene: NA
j_gene: TRBJ2-3
v_gene: TRBV7-9
abundance: many
CDR3aa: CASSLIPPRDTQYF
CDR3nt: TGTGCCAGCAGCCTCATTCCCCCCCGGGATACGCAGTATTTT

d_gene: TRBD1
j_gene: TRBJ1-2
v_gene: TRBV29-1
abundance: many
CDR3aa: CSADRGWGYTF
CDR3nt: TGCAGCGCCGACAGGGGTTGGGGCTACACCTTC

d_gene: NA
j_gene: TRBJ1-2
v_gene: TRBV6-5
abundance: many
CDR3aa: CASSYSGGAANYGYTF
CDR3nt: TGTGCCAGCAGTTACTCGGGGGGGGCTGCTAACTATGGCTACACCTTC

d_gene: NA
j_gene: TRBJ1-6
v_gene: TRBV3-1
abundance: many
CDR3aa: CASSQETGSYNSPLHF
CDR3nt: TGTGCCAGCAGCCAAGAGACCGGGTCCTATAATTCACCCCTCCACTTT

d_gene: TRBD2
j_gene: TRBJ2-5
v_gene: TRBV11-2
abundance: many
CDR3aa: CASSSTRLAGGQTQYF
CDR3nt: TGTGCCAGCAGCTCGACGCGCCTAGCGGGGGGCCAGACCCAGTACTTC

d_gene: NA
j_gene: TRBJ2-7
v_gene: TRBV6-1
abundance: NA
CDR3aa: CASRELGGSSYEQYF
CDR3nt: TGTGCCAGCAGGGAACTCGGTGGCAGCTCCTACGAGCAGTACTTC

d_gene: NA
j_gene: TRBJ1-2
v_gene: TRBV19
abundance: many
CDR3aa: CASSIATGRAWGYTF
CDR3nt: TGTGCCAGTAGTATCGCGACAGGCAGGGCGTGGGGCTACACCTTC

d_gene: NA
j_gene: TRBJ2-1
v_gene: TRBV6-1
abundance: NA
CDR3aa: CAGTPGRISYNEQFF
CDR3nt: TGTGCCGGCACCCCAGGGCGAATCTCCTACAATGAGCAGTTCTTC

d_gene: NA
j_gene: TRBJ2-7
v_gene: TRBV14
abundance: NA
CDR3aa: CASYQGSYEQYF
CDR3nt: TGTGCCAGCTATCAGGGGTCCTACGAGCAGTACTTC

d_gene: NA
j_gene: TRBJ1-5
v_gene: TRBV19
abundance: many
CDR3aa: CASSDSGTPNQPQHF
CDR3nt: TGTGCCAGTAGCGACTCCGGGACACCGAATCAGCCCCAGCATTTT

d_gene: TRBD2
j_gene: TRBJ2-1
v_gene: TRBV6-5
abundance: many
CDR3aa: CASSFHRGVQYNEQFF
CDR3nt: TGTGCCAGCAGTTTCCACCGGGGGGTACAGTACAATGAGCAGTTCTTC

d_gene: NA
j_gene: TRBJ1-5
v_gene: TRBV6-1
abundance: NA
CDR3aa: CASNRQVQTQHF
CDR3nt: TGTGCCAGCAACAGACAGGTTCAGACCCAGCATTTT

d_gene: NA
j_gene: TRBJ1-1
v_gene: TRBV7-8
abundance: many
CDR3aa: CASSSLPGPLPAFF
CDR3nt: TGTGCCAGCAGCTCCCTTCCCGGACCCCTACCAGCTTTCTTT

d_gene: NA
j_gene: TRBJ2-7
v_gene: TRBV7-2
abundance: many
CDR3aa: CASSYGLESYEQYF
CDR3nt: TGTGCCAGCAGCTACGGACTTGAATCCTACGAGCAGTACTTC

d_gene: TRBD1
j_gene: TRBJ1-1
v_gene: TRBV7-2
abundance: many
CDR3aa: CASSSQLQGRVTEAFF
CDR3nt: TGTGCCAGCAGCTCTCAGTTACAGGGGAGGGTCACTGAAGCTTTCTTT

d_gene: NA
j_gene: TRBJ1-4
v_gene: TRBV6-9
abundance: many
CDR3aa: CASSSVGEKLFF
CDR3nt: TGTGCCAGCAGTTCGGTAGGGGAAAAACTGTTTTTT

d_gene: NA
j_gene: TRBJ2-3
v_gene: TRBV4-2
abundance: many
CDR3aa: CASSQANRGVSADTQYF
CDR3nt: TGTGCCAGCAGCCAAGCCAACCGAGGGGTAAGCGCAGATACGCAGTATTTT

d_gene: NA
j_gene: TRBJ2-3
v_gene: TRBV10-3
abundance: many
CDR3aa: CAISDPDTQYF
CDR3nt: TGTGCCATCTCGGATCCAGATACGCAGTATTTT

d_gene: NA
j_gene: TRBJ2-1
v_gene: TRBV29-1
abundance: many
CDR3aa: CSVAVGWGTYNEQFF
CDR3nt: TGCAGCGTCGCGGTGGGATGGGGTACCTACAATGAGCAGTTCTTC

d_gene: TRBD1
j_gene: TRBJ1-2
v_gene: TRBV5-1
abundance: many
CDR3aa: CASSLGGTGAGNYGYTF
CDR3nt: TGCGCCAGCAGCTTGGGTGGGACAGGGGCAGGAAACTATGGCTACACCTTC

d_gene: NA
j_gene: TRBJ2-1
v_gene: TRBV3-2
abundance: few
CDR3aa: CASTPGSPYNEQFF
CDR3nt: TGTGCCAGCACCCCAGGGAGTCCCTACAATGAGCAGTTCTTC

d_gene: TRBD1
j_gene: TRBJ2-7
v_gene: TRBV30
abundance: many
CDR3aa: CAWSITGVYEQYF
CDR3nt: TGTGCCTGGAGCATTACAGGGGTCTACGAGCAGTACTTC

d_gene: NA
j_gene: TRBJ2-7
v_gene: TRBV6-5
abundance: many
CDR3aa: CASSYARGQTLYEQYF
CDR3nt: TGTGCCAGCAGTTACGCTCGGGGGCAGACGCTCTACGAGCAGTACTTC

d_gene: NA
j_gene: TRBJ2-7
v_gene: TRBV20-1
abundance: many
CDR3aa: CSAQIGYEQYF
CDR3nt: TGCAGTGCTCAGATCGGCTACGAGCAGTACTTC

d_gene: NA
j_gene: TRBJ2-7
v_gene: TRBV7-8
abundance: many
CDR3aa: CASSLARLWGSSYEQYF
CDR3nt: TGTGCCAGCAGCTTAGCGCGGTTGTGGGGCAGCTCCTACGAGCAGTACTTC

d_gene: NA
j_gene: TRBJ1-2
v_gene: TRBV10-3
abundance: many
CDR3aa: CAGPLSGYTF
CDR3nt: TGTGCTGGGCCGCTGTCGGGCTACACCTTC

d_gene: NA
j_gene: TRBJ1-1
v_gene: TRBV7-2
abundance: many
CDR3aa: CASSLAPYTEAFF
CDR3nt: TGTGCCAGCAGCTTGGCCCCATACACTGAAGCTTTCTTT

d_gene: NA
j_gene: TRBJ1-1
v_gene: TRBV30
abundance: NA
CDR3aa: CAWSKGGEMNTEAFF
CDR3nt: TGTGCCTGGAGTAAGGGGGGTGAAATGAACACTGAAGCTTTCTTT

d_gene: TRBD1
j_gene: TRBJ1-2
v_gene: TRBV19
abundance: many
CDR3aa: CAIRTGNNGYTF
CDR3nt: TGTGCCATAAGGACAGGGAACAATGGCTACACCTTC

d_gene: NA
j_gene: TRBJ1-2
v_gene: TRBV19
abundance: many
CDR3aa: CASRKETGSDNYGYTF
CDR3nt: TGTGCCAGTAGGAAAGAAACAGGGTCGGATAACTATGGCTACACCTTC

d_gene: NA
j_gene: TRBJ2-2
v_gene: TRBV28
abundance: NA
CDR3aa: CASSPRGRRFSTGELFF
CDR3nt: TGTGCCAGCAGCCCTCGGGGGCGGCGTTTTAGCACCGGGGAGCTGTTTTTT

d_gene: TRBD1
j_gene: TRBJ2-5
v_gene: TRBV6-1
abundance: many
CDR3aa: CASRGGQGREAQYF
CDR3nt: TGTGCCAGCAGAGGGGGACAGGGAAGGGAGGCCCAGTACTTC

d_gene: NA
j_gene: TRBJ2-7
v_gene: TRBV6-5
abundance: many
CDR3aa: CASSSPSYEQYF
CDR3nt: TGTGCCAGCAGTTCGCCATCCTACGAGCAGTACTTC

d_gene: NA
j_gene: TRBJ1-5
v_gene: TRBV2
abundance: many
CDR3aa: CASSVSDYSNQPQHF
CDR3nt: TGTGCCAGCAGTGTTTCGGACTATAGCAATCAGCCCCAGCATTTT

d_gene: NA
j_gene: TRBJ1-6
v_gene: TRBV5-4
abundance: NA
CDR3aa: CASSLVGGQGSPLHF
CDR3nt: TGTGCCAGCAGCTTAGTGGGAGGACAAGGATCACCCCTCCACTTT

d_gene: NA
j_gene: TRBJ2-2
v_gene: TRBV12-3/TRBV12-4
abundance: many
CDR3aa: CASSSGRQGSTGELFF
CDR3nt: TGTGCCAGCAGCTCAGGGAGGCAGGGTAGCACCGGGGAGCTGTTTTTT